This T cell receptor beta chain is drawn from a study of cytomegalovirus exposure and HLA in healthy donors. Concerning this clone itself: The antigen is undetermined.

The CDR3 has 17 amino acids. Germline loops: CDR1 SGHNT, CDR2 YENEEA. V shed 2 bases and J 2 bases; nucleotides not matched to a gene: 6. Study results and caveats: Investigators reported 150 to 200 TCR beta chains as tied to cytomegalovirus.

TCRdb's table, derived via immunoSEQ multiplex PCR, lists solely in-frame clones and lacks some. The sample holds around 55,000 clones, 80% to 95% seen once. The sample was PBMCs. J is TRBJ2-3 and V is TRBV11-3; 11 positions match TRBD2. The receptor was isolated from a man between 18 and 29 years old in good health and CMV-seronegative. CDR3 protein: CASSLSGTSGATDTQYF. The CDR3 DNA follows: TGTGCCAGCAGCTTATCCGGGACTAGCGGAGCCACAGATACGCAGTATTTT.